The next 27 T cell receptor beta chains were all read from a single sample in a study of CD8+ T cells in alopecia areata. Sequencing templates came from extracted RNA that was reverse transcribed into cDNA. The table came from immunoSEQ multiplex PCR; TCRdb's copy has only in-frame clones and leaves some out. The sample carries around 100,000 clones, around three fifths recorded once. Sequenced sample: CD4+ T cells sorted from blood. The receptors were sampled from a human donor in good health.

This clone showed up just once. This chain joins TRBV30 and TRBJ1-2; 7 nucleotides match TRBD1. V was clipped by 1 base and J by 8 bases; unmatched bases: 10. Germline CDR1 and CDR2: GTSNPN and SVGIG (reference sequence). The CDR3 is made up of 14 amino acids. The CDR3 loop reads CAWSGNNGQAGYTF. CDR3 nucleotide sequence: TGTGCCTGGAGTGGGAACAACGGACAGGCGGGCTACACCTTC.

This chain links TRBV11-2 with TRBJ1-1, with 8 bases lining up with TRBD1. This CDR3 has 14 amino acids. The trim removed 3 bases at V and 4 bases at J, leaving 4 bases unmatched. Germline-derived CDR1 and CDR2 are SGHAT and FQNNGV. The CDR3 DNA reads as TGTGCCAGCAGCTTTACAGGGGGTAGCACTGAAGCTTTCTTT. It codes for CASSFTGGSTEAFF.

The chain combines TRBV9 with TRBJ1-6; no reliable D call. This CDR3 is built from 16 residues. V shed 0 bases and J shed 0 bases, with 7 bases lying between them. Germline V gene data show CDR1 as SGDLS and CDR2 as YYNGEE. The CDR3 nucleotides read TGTGCCAGCAGCGTAGGTGGGAGCTCCTATAATTCACCCCTCCACTTT. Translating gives CASSVGGSSYNSPLHF.

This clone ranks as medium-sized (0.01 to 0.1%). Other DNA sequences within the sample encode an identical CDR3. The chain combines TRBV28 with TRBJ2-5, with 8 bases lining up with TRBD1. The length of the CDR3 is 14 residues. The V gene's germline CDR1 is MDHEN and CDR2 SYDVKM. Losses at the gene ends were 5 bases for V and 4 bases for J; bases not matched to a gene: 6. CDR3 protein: CASSRGQGRETQYF. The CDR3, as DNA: TGTGCCAGCAGTCGAGGACAGGGTCGAGAGACCCAGTACTTC.

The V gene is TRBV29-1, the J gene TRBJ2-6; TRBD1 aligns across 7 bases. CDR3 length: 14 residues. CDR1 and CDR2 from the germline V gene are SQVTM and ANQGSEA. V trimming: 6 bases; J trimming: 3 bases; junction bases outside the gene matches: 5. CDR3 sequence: CSVHRGGGANVLTF. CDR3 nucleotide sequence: TGCAGCGTCCACAGGGGTGGTGGGGCCAACGTCCTGACTTTC.

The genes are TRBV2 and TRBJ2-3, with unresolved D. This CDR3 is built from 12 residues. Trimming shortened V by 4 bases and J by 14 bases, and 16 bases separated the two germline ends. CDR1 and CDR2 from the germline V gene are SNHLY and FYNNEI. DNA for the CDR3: TGTGCCAGCAGTGGTTTGTCAGGTCGACCGTATTTT. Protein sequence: CASSGLSGRPYF.

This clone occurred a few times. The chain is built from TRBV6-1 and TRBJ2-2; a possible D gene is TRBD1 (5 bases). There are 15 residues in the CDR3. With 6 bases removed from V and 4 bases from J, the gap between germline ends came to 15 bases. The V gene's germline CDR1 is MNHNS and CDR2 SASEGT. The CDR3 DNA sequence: TGTGCCAGCAGGGCGCAGGGATTGGGCACCGGGGAGCTGTTTTTT. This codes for CASRAQGLGTGELFF.

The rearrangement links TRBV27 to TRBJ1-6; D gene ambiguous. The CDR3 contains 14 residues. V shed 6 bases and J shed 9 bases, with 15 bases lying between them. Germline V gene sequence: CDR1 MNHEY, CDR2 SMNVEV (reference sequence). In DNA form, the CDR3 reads TGTGCCAGCAGACCAGATCTTCGCGGTTCACCCCTCCACTTT. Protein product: CASRPDLRGSPLHF.

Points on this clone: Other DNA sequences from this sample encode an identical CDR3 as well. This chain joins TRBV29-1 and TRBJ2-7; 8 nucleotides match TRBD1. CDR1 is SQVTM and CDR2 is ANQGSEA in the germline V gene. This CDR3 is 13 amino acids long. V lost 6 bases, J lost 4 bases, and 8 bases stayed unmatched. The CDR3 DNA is TGCAGCGTGGGTCGGACAGGGAGTTACGAGCAGTACTTC. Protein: CSVGRTGSYEQYF.

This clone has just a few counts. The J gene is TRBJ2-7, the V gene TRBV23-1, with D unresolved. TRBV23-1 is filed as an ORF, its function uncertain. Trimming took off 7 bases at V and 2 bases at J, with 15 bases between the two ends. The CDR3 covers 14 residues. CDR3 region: CASINPADPYEQYF. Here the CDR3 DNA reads TGCGCCAGCATAAATCCGGCGGACCCCTACGAGCAGTACTTC.

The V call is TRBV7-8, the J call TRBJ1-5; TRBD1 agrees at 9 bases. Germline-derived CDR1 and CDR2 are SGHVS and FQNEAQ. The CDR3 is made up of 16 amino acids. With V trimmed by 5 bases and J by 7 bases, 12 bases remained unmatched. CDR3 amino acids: CASSGSGTGRAQPQHF. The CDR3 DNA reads TGTGCCAGCAGCGGGTCCGGGACAGGGCGAGCGCAGCCCCAGCATTTT. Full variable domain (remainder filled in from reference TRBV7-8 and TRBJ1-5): GAGVSQSPRYKVAKRGQDVALRCDPISGHVSLFWYQQALGQGPEFLTYFQNEAQLDKSGLPSDRFFAERPEGSVSTLKIQRTQQEDSAVYLCASSGSGTGRAQPQHFGDGTRLSIL.

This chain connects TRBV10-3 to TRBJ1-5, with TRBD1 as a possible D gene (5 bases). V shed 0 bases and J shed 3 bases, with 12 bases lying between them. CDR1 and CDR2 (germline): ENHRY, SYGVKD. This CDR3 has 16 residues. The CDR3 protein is CAISESIRGPNQPQHF. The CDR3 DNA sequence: TGTGCCATCAGTGAGTCGATTCGGGGACCCAATCAGCCCCAGCATTTT.

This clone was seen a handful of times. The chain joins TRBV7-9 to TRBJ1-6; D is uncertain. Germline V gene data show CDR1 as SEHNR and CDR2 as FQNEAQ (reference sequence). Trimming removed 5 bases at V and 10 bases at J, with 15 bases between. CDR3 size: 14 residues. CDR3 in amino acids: CASSNEVSQSPLHF. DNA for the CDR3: TGTGCCAGCAGCAACGAGGTTTCTCAGTCACCCCTCCACTTT.

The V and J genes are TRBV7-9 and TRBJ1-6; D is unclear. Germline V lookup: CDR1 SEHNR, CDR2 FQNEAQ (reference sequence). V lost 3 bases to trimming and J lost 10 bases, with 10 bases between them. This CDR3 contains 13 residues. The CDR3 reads CASSFIEGSPLHF. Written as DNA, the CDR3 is TGTGCCAGCAGCTTTATAGAGGGATCACCCCTCCACTTT.

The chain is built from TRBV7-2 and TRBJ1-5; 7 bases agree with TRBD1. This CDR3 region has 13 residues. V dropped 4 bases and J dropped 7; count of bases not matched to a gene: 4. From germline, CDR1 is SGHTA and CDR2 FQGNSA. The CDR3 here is CASSSGQNQPQHF. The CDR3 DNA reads TGTGCCAGCAGCTCGGGACAGAACCAGCCCCAGCATTTT.

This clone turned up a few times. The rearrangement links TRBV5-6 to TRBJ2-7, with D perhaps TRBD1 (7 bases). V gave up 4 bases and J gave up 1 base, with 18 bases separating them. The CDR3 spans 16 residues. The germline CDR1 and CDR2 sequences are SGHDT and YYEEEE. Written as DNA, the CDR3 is TGTGCCAGCAGCATCCCGCGGGGCAGGGGGTCCTACGAGCAGTACTTC. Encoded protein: CASSIPRGRGSYEQYF.

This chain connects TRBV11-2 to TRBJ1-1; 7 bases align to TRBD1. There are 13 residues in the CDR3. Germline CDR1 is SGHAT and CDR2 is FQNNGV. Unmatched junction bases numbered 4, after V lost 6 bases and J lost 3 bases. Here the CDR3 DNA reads TGTGCCAGCAGGTCGCAGGGGGACACTGAAGCTTTCTTT. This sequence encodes CASRSQGDTEAFF.

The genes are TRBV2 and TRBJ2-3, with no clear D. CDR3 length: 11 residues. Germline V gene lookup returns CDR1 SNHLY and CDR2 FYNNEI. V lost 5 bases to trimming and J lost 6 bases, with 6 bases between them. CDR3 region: CASSLEDTQYF. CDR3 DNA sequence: TGTGCCAGCAGTTTAGAGGATACGCAGTATTTT.

CDR3 nucleotide sequence: TGTGCCAGCAGCTCGGGGTGGGGGACAGGGGCCTCCCAAGAGACCCAGTACTTC. As protein: CASSSGWGTGASQETQYF. This sequence joins TRBV28 and TRBJ2-5, with 10 bases that match TRBD1. The CDR3 length is 18 residues. V shed 6 bases and J 1 base; nucleotides not matched to a gene: 14. From germline, CDR1 is MDHEN and CDR2 SYDVKM. Drawing the rest from reference TRBV28 and TRBJ2-5, the complete variable domain is DVKVTQSSRYLVKRTGEKVFLECVQDMDHENMFWYRQDPGLGLRLIYFSYDVKMKEKGDIPEGYSVSREKKERFSLILESASTNQTSMYLCASSSGWGTGASQETQYFGPGTRLLVL.

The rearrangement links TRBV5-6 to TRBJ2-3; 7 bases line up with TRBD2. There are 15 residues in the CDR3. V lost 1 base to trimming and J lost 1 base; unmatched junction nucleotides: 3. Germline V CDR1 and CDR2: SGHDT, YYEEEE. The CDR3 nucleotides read TGTGCCAGCAGCTTGTACCGGGGGGGCACAGATACGCAGTATTTT. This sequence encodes CASSLYRGGTDTQYF.

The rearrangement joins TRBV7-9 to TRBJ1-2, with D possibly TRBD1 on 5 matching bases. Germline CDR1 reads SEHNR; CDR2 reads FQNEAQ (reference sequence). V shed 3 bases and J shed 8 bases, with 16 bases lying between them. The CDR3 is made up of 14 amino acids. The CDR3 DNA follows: TGTGCCAGCAGCTTGTTCGGGCAGGGAGAGGGCTACACCTTC. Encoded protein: CASSLFGQGEGYTF.

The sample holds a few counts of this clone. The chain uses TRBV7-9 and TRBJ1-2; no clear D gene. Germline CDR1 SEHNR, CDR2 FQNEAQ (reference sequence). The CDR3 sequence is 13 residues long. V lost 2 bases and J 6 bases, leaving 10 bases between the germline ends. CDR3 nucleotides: TGTGCCAGCAGCTTAAGTGGGGTGAATGGCTACACCTTC. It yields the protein CASSLSGVNGYTF.

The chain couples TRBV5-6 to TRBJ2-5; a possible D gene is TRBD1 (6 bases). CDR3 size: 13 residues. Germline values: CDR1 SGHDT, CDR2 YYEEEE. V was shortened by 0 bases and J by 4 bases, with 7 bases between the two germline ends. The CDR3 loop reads CASSLAGAETQYF. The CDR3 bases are TGTGCCAGCAGCTTGGCAGGGGCAGAGACCCAGTACTTC.

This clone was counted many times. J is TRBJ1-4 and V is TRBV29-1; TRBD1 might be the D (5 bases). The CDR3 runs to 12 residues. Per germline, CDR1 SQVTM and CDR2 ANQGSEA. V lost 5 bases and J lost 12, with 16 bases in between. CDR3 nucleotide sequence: TGCAGCGTTTTTTTTCAGGGTGTACAACTGTTTTTT. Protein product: CSVFFQGVQLFF.

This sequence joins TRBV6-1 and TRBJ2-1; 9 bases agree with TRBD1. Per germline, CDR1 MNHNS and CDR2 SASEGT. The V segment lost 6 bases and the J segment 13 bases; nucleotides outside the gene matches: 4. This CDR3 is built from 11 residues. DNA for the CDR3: TGTGCCAGCAGCCGACAGGGGGTACAGTTCTTC. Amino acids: CASSRQGVQFF.

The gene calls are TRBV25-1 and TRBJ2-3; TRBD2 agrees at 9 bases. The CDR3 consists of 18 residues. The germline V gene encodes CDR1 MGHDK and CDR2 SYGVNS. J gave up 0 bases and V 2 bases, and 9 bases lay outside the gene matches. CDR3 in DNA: TGTGCCAGCAGTGAAGAGAGGCGGGGGGGCTCTAGCACAGATACGCAGTATTTT. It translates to CASSEERRGGSSTDTQYF.

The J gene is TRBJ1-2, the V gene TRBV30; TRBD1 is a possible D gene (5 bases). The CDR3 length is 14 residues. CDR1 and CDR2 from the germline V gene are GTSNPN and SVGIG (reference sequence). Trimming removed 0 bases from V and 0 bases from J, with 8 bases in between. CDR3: CAWSVQATNYGYTF. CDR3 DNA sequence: TGTGCCTGGAGTGTACAGGCAACTAACTATGGCTACACCTTC.